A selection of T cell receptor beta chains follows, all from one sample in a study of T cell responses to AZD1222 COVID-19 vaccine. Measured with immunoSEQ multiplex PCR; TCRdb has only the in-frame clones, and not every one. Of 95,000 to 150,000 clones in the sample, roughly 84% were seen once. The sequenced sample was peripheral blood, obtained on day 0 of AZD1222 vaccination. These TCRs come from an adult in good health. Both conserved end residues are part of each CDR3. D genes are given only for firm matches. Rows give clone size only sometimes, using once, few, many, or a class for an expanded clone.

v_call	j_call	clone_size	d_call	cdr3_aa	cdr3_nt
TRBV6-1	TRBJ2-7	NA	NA	CASSEDGFSYEQYF	TGTGCCAGCAGTGAAGACGGGTTCTCCTACGAGCAGTACTTC
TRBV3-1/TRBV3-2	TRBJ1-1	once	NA	CASSPGGFAEAFF	TGTGCCAGCAGCCCCGGGGGGTTCGCTGAAGCTTTCTTT
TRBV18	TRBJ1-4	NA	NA	CASSIRTGTNEKLFF	TGTGCCAGCTCAATCAGGACGGGAACTAATGAAAAACTGTTTTTT
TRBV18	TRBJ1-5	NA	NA	CASPDPSPYSNQPQHF	TGTGCCAGCCCCGACCCTAGTCCCTATAGCAATCAGCCCCAGCATTTT
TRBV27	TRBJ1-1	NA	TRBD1	CASRTRGGGQGVAFF	TGTGCCAGCAGAACCCGAGGGGGTGGACAGGGGGTGGCTTTCTTT
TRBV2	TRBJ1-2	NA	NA	CASSEHGVGLTISGYTF	TGTGCCAGCAGTGAACATGGGGTTGGGCTCACTATCAGCGGCTACACCTTC
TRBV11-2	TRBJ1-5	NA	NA	CASSPPGVSNQPQHF	TGTGCCAGCAGCCCCCCCGGCGTAAGCAATCAGCCCCAGCATTTT
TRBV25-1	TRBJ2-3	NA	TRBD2	CASSDAGGAADTQYF	TGTGCCAGCAGTGATGCGGGGGGGGCCGCAGATACGCAGTATTTT
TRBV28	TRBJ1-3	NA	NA	CASSLQGTGNTIYF	TGTGCCAGCAGTCTCCAGGGGACTGGAAACACCATATATTTT
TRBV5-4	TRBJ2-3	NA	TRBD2	CASRASGGRTDTQYF	TGTGCCAGTCGTGCTAGCGGGGGCCGCACAGATACGCAGTATTTT
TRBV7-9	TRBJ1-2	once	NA	CASSPELGPRVDYGYTF	TGTGCCAGCAGCCCCGAATTGGGCCCCAGGGTGGACTATGGCTACACCTTC
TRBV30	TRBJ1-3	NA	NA	CAWSVQAGDTIYF	TGTGCCTGGAGTGTACAGGCTGGGGACACCATATATTTT
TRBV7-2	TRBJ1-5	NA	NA	CASSLSPLSNQPQHF	TGTGCCAGCAGCTTAAGTCCACTTAGCAATCAGCCCCAGCATTTT
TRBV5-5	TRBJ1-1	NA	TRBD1	CASSLIFRDRGPSYTEAFF	TGTGCCAGCAGCTTAATATTTCGGGACAGGGGCCCTTCGTACACTGAAGCTTTCTTT
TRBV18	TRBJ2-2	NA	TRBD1	CASSRDSTGELFF	TGTGCCAGCTCACGGGACAGCACCGGGGAGCTGTTTTTT
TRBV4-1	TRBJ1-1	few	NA	CASSQDRGRLEAFF	TGCGCCAGCAGCCAAGATAGAGGACGCCTTGAAGCTTTCTTT
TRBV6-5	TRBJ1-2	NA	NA	CASSYSKTDPHYGYTF	TGTGCCAGCAGTTACTCGAAAACGGATCCTCATTATGGCTACACCTTC
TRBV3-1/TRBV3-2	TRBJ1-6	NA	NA	CASSQDPEYSPLHF	TGTGCCAGCAGCCAAGATCCTGAGTATTCACCCCTCCACTTT
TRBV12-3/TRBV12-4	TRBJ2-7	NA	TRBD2	CASSFTSGGEQYF	TGTGCCAGCAGTTTTACTAGCGGGGGGGAGCAGTACTTC
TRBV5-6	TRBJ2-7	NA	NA	CASSRLTGLEQYF	TGTGCCAGCAGCCGCCTTACAGGTCTCGAGCAGTACTTC
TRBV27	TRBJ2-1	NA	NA	CASSLSRGFRNEQFF	TGTGCCAGCAGTTTATCTCGCGGATTTCGCAATGAGCAGTTCTTC
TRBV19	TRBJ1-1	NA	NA	CATRRGGNTEAFF	TGTGCCACCCGTAGGGGGGGGAACACTGAAGCTTTCTTT
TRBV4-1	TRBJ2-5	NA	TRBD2	CASSQDRSSGQETQYF	TGCGCCAGCAGCCAAGATCGGTCTAGCGGCCAAGAGACCCAGTACTTC
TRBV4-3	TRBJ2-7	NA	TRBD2	CARTSGGAVGEQYF	TGCGCCAGGACAAGCGGGGGGGCCGTCGGGGAGCAGTACTTC
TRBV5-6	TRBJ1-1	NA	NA	CASSQGQLMNTEAFF	TGTGCCAGCAGCCAGGGTCAACTCATGAACACTGAAGCTTTCTTT